This TCR beta chain comes out of a study of memory CD4+ T cells and cytomegalovirus serostatus. Study-wide context: Donors were healthy Belgian adults, several CMV seropositive and about 24 seronegative. Study-wide results and caveats: The CMV-associated TCR signature appears largely within the CD4+ memory repertoire.

Here immunoSEQ multiplex PCR was the method, and the copy in TCRdb shows in-frame clones only, minus some. This sample carries 50,000 to 65,000 clones, 60% to 75% of them seen once, and the ten largest clones take about 3%. Single viable CD3+CD4+CD8-CD45RO+ cells were sorted as the memory CD4+ T cells. Serum IgG to CMV pp150, pp28, p38 and p52 defined serostatus. Of note for this clone: The antigen is unknown.

V shed 6 bases and J 3 bases; nucleotides not matched to a gene: 9. CDR3 size: 16 residues. Germline CDR1 reads MDHEN; CDR2 reads SYDVKM. Sequencing was done on a sample of memory CD4+ T cells from blood. J is TRBJ2-7 and V is TRBV28; 12 bases map to TRBD2. This receptor was taken from an adult in good health and CMV-seropositive. DNA for the CDR3: TGTGCCAGCAGGGGGGGGACTAGCGGGTTCTACTACGAGCAGTACTTC. It translates to CASRGGTSGFYYEQYF.